This T cell receptor (beta chain) derives from a study of Graves' ophthalmopathy and Graves' hyperthyroidism. Whole-study context: Peripheral blood was obtained at first diagnosis, ahead of any treatment.

Ten or more counts support this clonotype. Antigen specificity is unknown. Findings of the study overall: Blood samples also showed most expanded thyroid clonotypes exceeding 0.001 frequency. In predicting ophthalmopathy progression, the model reached about 71% sensitivity and around 72% specificity.

Among the exclusions were patients with other autoimmune diseases, uncontrolled infections, pregnancy or lactation. Between the trimmed V and J ends, which lost 2 bases and 0 bases, there was a span of 11 bases. From germline, CDR1 is DFQATT and CDR2 SNEGSKA (reference sequence). The CDR3 totals 15 residues. The authors amplified TCR beta CDR3 regions from RNA transcripts. HTBI-primed first-round RT-PCR preceded second-round multiplex PCR. A single record per CDR3 protein comes from TCRdb applying MiXCR to the multiplex PCR reads. The profile shows some 380,000 distinct CDR3 sequences, roughly 15% of them singletons.

The rearrangement joins TRBV20-1 to TRBJ1-5, with TRBD1 as a possible D gene (6 bases). The sample was peripheral blood. This clonotype originated in a woman aged 18-35 years with stable Graves' hyperthyroidism. Written as DNA, the CDR3 is TGCAGTGCTAGATTCAGGGGAGGTAGCAATCAGCCCCAGCATTTT. Translation: CSARFRGGSNQPQHF.